This T cell receptor (beta chain) was sequenced during a study of T cell responses to AZD1222 COVID-19 vaccine. Libraries were prepared by immunoSEQ multiplex PCR; TCRdb keeps only in-frame clonotypes and omits some of them. The table has some 150,000 clones, 93% seen once. V was clipped by 0 bases and J by 10 bases; unmatched bases: 7. The CDR3 runs to 16 residues. The V gene's germline CDR1 is LGHDT and CDR2 YNNKEL (reference sequence). The study, taken as a whole, reports: Two doses of AZD1222 preceded a rise in Spike-specific TCR breadth and depth.

Details on this clone: What it binds is unknown.

The sequence was obtained from an adult in good health. V and J are TRBV3-1 (or the pseudogene TRBV3-2) and TRBJ2-1, with TRBD2 matching over 12 bases. This material consisted of peripheral blood, taken on day 0 of AZD1222 vaccination. Here the CDR3 reads CASSQDRTSGRREQFF. The CDR3 DNA sequence: TGTGCCAGCAGCCAAGATCGAACTAGCGGGAGGAGGGAGCAGTTCTTC.